This T cell receptor beta chain was obtained from a study of control samples from healthy donors and cancer patients. Produced via immunoSEQ multiplex PCR; TCRdb's table is partial and in-frame only. The sample lists roughly 160,000 clones, just over 95% occurring once. Per the germline V gene, CDR1 is LNHDA and CDR2 is SQIVND (reference sequence). The CDR3 extends over 16 amino acids. The V end was cut by 3 bases, the J end by 0 bases, with 14 bases between. This sequence joins TRBV19 and TRBJ1-1; D ambiguous. The sequence came from a woman in her 30s in good health. The sample taken for sequencing was blood. The CDR3 region is CASSMAVARLNTEAFF. The DNA of the CDR3 is TGTGCCAGTAGTATGGCTGTGGCACGCTTGAACACTGAAGCTTTCTTT.